One and the same sample provided the 8 T cell receptor beta chains below, sequenced in a study of control samples from healthy donors and cancer patients. The data were produced by immunoSEQ multiplex PCR, yet TCRdb's version contains in-frame clones alone and is incomplete. Seen here are about 50,000 clones, approximately 95% observed once, and the top ten hold around 1.9%. Sequenced material: blood. Receptors were obtained from a woman aged 25 to 39 in good health.

The chain carries TRBV6-5 and TRBJ1-2; D call uncertain. The CDR3 sequence is 14 residues long. V was clipped by 5 bases and J by 3 bases, with 13 bases between them. Germline-derived CDR1 and CDR2 are MNHEY and SVGAGI. CDR3: CASSPRVLHYGYTF. CDR3 nucleotides: TGTGCCAGCAGTCCCCGGGTCCTTCACTATGGCTACACCTTC.

The V and J genes are TRBV27 and TRBJ2-7, with unresolved D. V was pared by 0 bases and J by 2 bases, with 11 bases between. Germline V gives CDR1 MNHEY, CDR2 SMNVEV (reference sequence). This CDR3 spans 15 amino acids. CDR3 in amino acids: CASSLSVGFTYEQYF. DNA for the CDR3: TGTGCCAGCAGTTTATCGGTGGGTTTTACCTACGAGCAGTACTTC.

This chain connects TRBV2 to TRBJ2-6, with 9 bases lining up with TRBD2. V trimming: 7 bases; J trimming: 1 base; junction bases outside the gene matches: 11. The CDR3 has 18 residues. Germline values: CDR1 SNHLY, CDR2 FYNNEI. The CDR3 is CASTPGLAGISGANVLTF. DNA for the CDR3: TGTGCCAGCACCCCTGGGCTAGCGGGAATATCTGGGGCCAACGTCCTGACTTTC. Drawing the rest from reference TRBV2 and TRBJ2-6, the complete variable domain is EPEVTQTPSHQVTQMGQEVILRCVPISNHLYFYWYRQILGQKVEFLVSFYNNEISEKSEIFDDQFSVERPDGSNFTLKIRSTKLEDSAMYFCASTPGLAGISGANVLTFGAGSRLTVL.

The chain couples TRBV5-1 to TRBJ1-1; D possibly corresponds to TRBD1 (6 bases). The ends were cut back, 4 bases at V and 0 bases at J, with 16 bases in the middle. This CDR3 spans 16 amino acids. Germline-derived CDR1 and CDR2 are SGHRS and YFSETQ. The CDR3 DNA follows: TGCGCCAGCAGCATAGGACAGACTTTAATGAACACTGAAGCTTTCTTT. Translation: CASSIGQTLMNTEAFF.

This chain links TRBV19 with TRBJ2-1; the match to TRBD2 covers 10 bases. From germline, CDR1 is LNHDA and CDR2 SQIVND (reference sequence). Unmatched junction bases numbered 14, after V lost 9 bases and J lost 9 bases. The CDR3 contains 15 residues. The CDR3 DNA reads TGTGCCAGCATGACCGGGACTAGCGAGCTAGCTGAGCAGTTCTTC. Protein product: CASMTGTSELAEQFF.

The rearrangement links TRBV7-9 to TRBJ1-1; D is uncertain. The V end lost 5 bases, the J end lost 2 bases, and 18 bases lay between the germline ends. From germline, CDR1 is SEHNR and CDR2 FQNEAQ (reference sequence). CDR3 length: 16 amino acids. The CDR3 DNA follows: TGTGCCAGCAGCCTATATCTATCGGGAACTAACACTGAAGCTTTCTTT. Amino acid sequence: CASSLYLSGTNTEAFF.

This chain joins TRBV5-1 and TRBJ2-4; 11 bases match TRBD2. Unmatched junction bases numbered 9, after V lost 3 bases and J lost 4 bases. There are 17 residues in the CDR3. The germline gives CDR1 SGHRS, CDR2 YFSETQ. CDR3 DNA sequence: TGCGCCAGCAGCTCTAAATCTAGCGGGAGGTATAAAAACATTCAGTACTTC. It is translated as CASSSKSSGRYKNIQYF.

This sequence joins TRBV7-3 and TRBJ2-2, with 7 bases fitting TRBD2. The length of the CDR3 is 15 residues. V was pared by 2 bases and J by 4 bases, with 4 bases of the junction left unmatched. Germline CDR1 SGHTA, CDR2 FQGTGA. The CDR3 DNA reads as TGTGCCAGCAGCTTATCGGGAGGATTCACCGGGGAGCTGTTTTTT. Translating gives CASSLSGGFTGELFF.